The 28 T cell receptor beta chains in this list originate from one sample, sequenced in a study of cytomegalovirus exposure and HLA in healthy donors. The PCR used 60 Vbeta and 13 Jbeta primers. Assay: immunoSEQ multiplex PCR; the TCRdb copy retains only in-frame clones and omits some. There are 150,000 to 200,000 clones in the sample; roughly 76% occur only once, and over 10% lies in the top ten. Sequencing used PBMCs. These receptors were taken from a woman aged 45-65 years in good health and CMV-seronegative.

A single count supports this clone. This chain's CDR3 is CASSHPGVYEQYF. DNA of the CDR3: TGCGCCAGCAGCCACCCCGGGGTTTACGAGCAGTACTTC. The V call is TRBV4-1, the J call TRBJ2-7, with D tentatively TRBD2 (5 bases). V shed 3 bases and J shed 4 bases, with 10 bases lying between them. Germline V CDR1 and CDR2: MGHRA, YSYEKL. The CDR3 is 13 amino acids.

V gene TRBV7-2 combines with J gene TRBJ1-2, with 7 nucleotides matching TRBD1. The V gene's germline CDR1 is SGHTA and CDR2 FQGNSA. V dropped 2 bases and J dropped 0; count of bases not matched to a gene: 9. The CDR3 is 17 residues long. The CDR3 reads CASSLLPETGSNYGYTF. CDR3 coding DNA: TGTGCCAGCAGCTTACTGCCGGAGACAGGGTCTAACTATGGCTACACCTTC.

V gene TRBV2 combines with J gene TRBJ2-3, with D possibly matching TRBD2 (6 bases). Looked up from germline, CDR1 is SNHLY and CDR2 is FYNNEI. The CDR3 covers 14 residues. The V end lost 1 base, the J end lost 8 bases, and 13 bases lay between the germline ends. The CDR3 protein is CASSEGLARGTQYF. The DNA of the CDR3 is TGTGCCAGCAGTGAAGGGCTAGCGAGGGGTACGCAGTATTTT. The full variable domain, its missing parts supplied by reference TRBV2 and TRBJ2-3, is EPEVTQTPSHQVTQMGQEVILRCVPISNHLYFYWYRQILGQKVEFLVSFYNNEISEKSEIFDDQFSVERPDGSNFTLKIRSTKLEDSAMYFCASSEGLARGTQYFGPGTRLTVL.

The chain carries TRBV10-3 and TRBJ1-3; D might be TRBD1 (5 bases). Germline V CDR1 and CDR2: ENHRY, SYGVKD. The V gene lost 6 bases and the J gene lost 0 bases, with 18 bases spanning the gap. This CDR3 comprises 17 residues. The CDR3 sequence is CAISAPPGDPSGNTIYF. As DNA, the CDR3 is TGTGCCATCAGCGCTCCCCCGGGGGATCCCTCTGGAAACACCATATATTTT.

The V call is TRBV6-6, the J call TRBJ1-2; a weak D match, TRBD1 (6 bases). The ends were cut back, 4 bases at V and 3 bases at J, with 12 bases in the middle. The germline CDR1 and CDR2 sequences are MNHNY and SVGAGI (reference sequence). This CDR3 is built from 14 residues. The CDR3 coding sequence is TGTGCCAGCAGTTGGGGGACACCGGACTATGGCTACACCTTC. This encodes CASSWGTPDYGYTF.

J is TRBJ2-5 and V is TRBV5-4, with D possibly TRBD2 on 6 matching bases. V lost 7 bases and J 0 bases, leaving 13 bases between the germline ends. Germline-derived CDR1 and CDR2 are SGHNT and YYREEE (reference sequence). The CDR3 length is 14 residues. The CDR3 sequence is CASFRGRNQETQYF. The CDR3 nucleotides are TGTGCCAGCTTCCGGGGGAGGAACCAAGAGACCCAGTACTTC.

This chain connects TRBV18 to TRBJ2-7; 12 bases are shared with TRBD2. There are 16 residues in the CDR3. Germline lookup yields CDR1 KGHSH and CDR2 LQKENI. The V segment lost 3 bases and the J segment 4 bases; nucleotides outside the gene matches: 7. The DNA of the CDR3 is TGTGCCAGCTCACCGGAGACTAGCGGGAGTCGATACGAGCAGTACTTC. Its protein is CASSPETSGSRYEQYF.

The V call is TRBV6-6, the J call TRBJ2-5, with D tentatively TRBD1 (6 bases). Per germline, CDR1 MNHNY and CDR2 SVGAGI (reference sequence). Trimming stripped 5 bases from V and 1 base from J, with 11 bases between. The CDR3 loop spans 14 amino acids. The CDR3 here is CASSRRGGQETQYF. The CDR3 DNA follows: TGTGCCAGCAGTCGACGAGGGGGCCAAGAGACCCAGTACTTC.

The V call is TRBV7-9, the J call TRBJ2-7; D is possibly TRBD1 (5 bases). Germline lookup yields CDR1 SEHNR and CDR2 FQNEAQ (reference sequence). The CDR3 covers 12 residues. V gave up 5 bases and J gave up 2 bases, with 7 bases separating them. The CDR3 nucleotides read TGTGCCAGCAGCCCGACAGCCTACGAGCAGTACTTC. This translates into CASSPTAYEQYF.

This CDR3 reads CASSQDRVGETQYF. DNA of the CDR3: TGCGCCAGCAGCCAGGACAGGGTCGGGGAGACCCAGTACTTC. The chain employs TRBV4-3 and TRBJ2-5; 8 bases agree with TRBD1. Germline lookup yields CDR1 LGHNA and CDR2 YSLEER. The CDR3 loop spans 14 amino acids. V trimming: 3 bases; J trimming: 5 bases; junction bases outside the gene matches: 5.

This chain links TRBV5-1 with TRBJ2-2, with D possibly matching TRBD2 (7 bases). V was clipped by 1 base and J by 1 base, with 11 bases between them. This CDR3 is 16 amino acids long. Germline V gene data show CDR1 as SGHRS and CDR2 as YFSETQ. CDR3 protein: CASSLSGGQNTGELFF. In DNA form, the CDR3 reads TGCGCCAGCAGCTTGTCGGGGGGACAGAACACCGGGGAGCTGTTTTTT.

CDR3 sequence: CASSTPRQGADTQYF. CDR3 DNA: TGTGCCAGCAGCACCCCCAGACAGGGAGCAGATACGCAGTATTTT. V gene TRBV5-5 combines with J gene TRBJ2-3, with 7 positions matching TRBD1. This CDR3 has 15 residues. The ends lost 4 bases at V and 4 bases at J; junction bases unmatched: 9. CDR1 is SGHKS, CDR2 YYEKEE, per germline (reference sequence).

The V gene is TRBV14, the J gene TRBJ1-5; the match to TRBD1 covers 11 bases. This CDR3 is 20 amino acids long. CDR1 is SGHDN and CDR2 is FVKESK in the germline V gene. V dropped 4 bases and J dropped 1; count of bases not matched to a gene: 15. For the CDR3, the DNA is TGTGCCAGCAGCCCAAACCGGGACAGGGGGTTAGTAGGCAGCAATCAGCCCCAGCATTTT. Its protein is CASSPNRDRGLVGSNQPQHF.

The V gene is TRBV7-8, the J gene TRBJ2-5; TRBD1 agrees at 11 bases. V lost 8 bases, J lost 4 bases, and 0 bases stayed unmatched. This CDR3 contains 12 residues. CDR1 is SGHVS, CDR2 FQNEAQ, per germline. This CDR3 reads CASGTGGETQYF. DNA for the CDR3: TGTGCCAGCGGGACAGGGGGAGAGACCCAGTACTTC.

J is TRBJ2-3 and V is TRBV9; 7 positions match TRBD2. The CDR3 runs to 15 residues. After removal of 4 bases from V and 0 bases from J, the junction contained 5 bases not matched to a gene. CDR1 and CDR2 from the germline V gene are SGDLS and YYNGEE. The CDR3 protein is CASSSTSRSTDTQYF. For the CDR3, the DNA is TGTGCCAGCAGCTCGACTAGCAGAAGCACAGATACGCAGTATTTT.

In DNA, the CDR3 is TGTGCCAGCAGTTACTCGCCAACAGGGGACACATACGAGCAGTACTTC. Translated, it gives CASSYSPTGDTYEQYF. This sequence joins TRBV6-5 and TRBJ2-7; 7 bases agree with TRBD1. Losses at the gene ends were 0 bases for V and 4 bases for J; bases not matched to a gene: 9. CDR1 and CDR2 from the germline V gene are MNHEY and SVGAGI. The CDR3 is 16 amino acids.

This clone was seen a few times. The chain carries TRBV9 and TRBJ1-3, with a tentative D call TRBD1 (6 bases). With 4 bases removed from V and 4 bases from J, the gap between germline ends came to 18 bases. This CDR3 is built from 16 residues. Germline CDR1 reads SGDLS; CDR2 reads YYNGEE. As DNA, the CDR3 is TGTGCCAGCAGCCCCCGGGGGGCTTTGCGGGGAAACACCATATATTTT. Protein product: CASSPRGALRGNTIYF.

This rearrangement joins TRBV12-5 to TRBJ1-1, with D perhaps TRBD1 (5 bases). Germline CDR1 LGHNT, CDR2 FRNRAP. The CDR3 totals 14 residues. The V end was cut by 7 bases, the J end by 1 base, with 13 bases between. Here the CDR3 DNA reads TGTGCTAGTGACAATGGGGCAGAGAACACTGAAGCTTTCTTT. It encodes CASDNGAENTEAFF.

V gene TRBV5-1 combines with J gene TRBJ2-3; a possible D gene is TRBD1 (6 bases). The CDR3 is made up of 15 amino acids. In germline, CDR1 is SGHRS, CDR2 YFSETQ. V lost 1 base, J lost 1 base, and 10 bases lay in between. CDR3 nucleotide sequence: TGCGCCAGCAGCTTGCAGGGGATTGGCACAGATACGCAGTATTTT. Its translation: CASSLQGIGTDTQYF.

This chain joins TRBV2 and TRBJ1-2, with a tentative D call TRBD1 (6 bases). The V and J ends lost 2 bases and 4 bases respectively, with 14 bases between them. The CDR3 is 15 residues long. Germline CDR1 SNHLY, CDR2 FYNNEI. The CDR3, as DNA: TGTGCCAGCAGTGAAACAGGGCGCGTGAGCTATGGCTACACCTTC. Amino acid sequence: CASSETGRVSYGYTF.

There are many counts of this clone. The V and J genes are TRBV4-3 and TRBJ2-5; possible D gene TRBD2, 6 bases. The CDR3 contains 13 residues. V shed 1 base and J shed 5 bases, with 8 bases lying between them. The germline CDR1 and CDR2 sequences are LGHNA and YSLEER. The chain's CDR3 is CASSQVGGETQYF. The CDR3 DNA sequence: TGCGCCAGCAGCCAAGTCGGAGGGGAGACCCAGTACTTC.

V usage is TRBV9 and J usage is TRBJ1-1, with D possibly matching TRBD1 (5 bases). The CDR3 spans 13 residues. Germline V gene lookup returns CDR1 SGDLS and CDR2 YYNGEE. Trimming took 4 bases from V and 2 from J, leaving 9 bases between them. The CDR3 reads CASSFGHNTEAFF. The CDR3 DNA is TGTGCCAGCAGCTTTGGACACAACACTGAAGCTTTCTTT.

This chain uses TRBV5-1 with TRBJ2-3; TRBD1 matches 8 bases. From germline, CDR1 is SGHRS and CDR2 YFSETQ. This CDR3 comprises 15 residues. Germline trimming cut 4 bases from V and 4 bases from J; bases unmatched to any gene: 8. CDR3 coding DNA: TGCGCCAGCAGCGGACAGGGTATAGGCGCAGATACGCAGTATTTT. It codes for CASSGQGIGADTQYF.

The chain joins TRBV5-6 to TRBJ2-7; D remains ambiguous. Looked up from germline, CDR1 is SGHDT and CDR2 is YYEEEE. The ends were cut back, 3 bases at V and 0 bases at J, with 10 bases in the middle. The CDR3 has 14 amino acids. The CDR3 loop reads CASSWQFLSYEQYF. The CDR3 DNA sequence: TGTGCCAGCAGCTGGCAATTTCTCTCCTACGAGCAGTACTTC.

The chain uses TRBV30 and TRBJ2-1; possibly TRBD1 for D (5 bases). Per the germline V gene, CDR1 is GTSNPN and CDR2 is SVGIG (reference sequence). The CDR3 runs 13 residues. V lost 3 bases and J 4 bases, leaving 10 bases between the germline ends. The CDR3 nucleotides are TGTGCCTGGAGAGGGGTTTTATACAATGAGCAGTTCTTC. It yields the protein CAWRGVLYNEQFF.

The chain uses TRBV5-6 and TRBJ2-2; 7 bases agree with TRBD1. The germline CDR1 and CDR2 sequences are SGHDT and YYEEEE. This CDR3 is 17 amino acids long. V trimming: 1 base; J trimming: 2 bases; junction bases outside the gene matches: 8. In nucleotides, the CDR3 is TGTGCCAGCAGCTTGTTGTGGACAGGAATAAACACCGGGGAGCTGTTTTTT. This gives the protein CASSLLWTGINTGELFF.

The chain combines TRBV11-3 with TRBJ2-2, with 11 bases matching TRBD2. The CDR3 is 16 amino acids. Per the germline V gene, CDR1 is SGHNT and CDR2 is YENEEA. With V trimmed by 5 bases and J by 9 bases, 11 bases remained unmatched. The CDR3 DNA reads TGTGCCAGCAGCCTGACTAGCGGGAAGTATCCGAGGGAGCTGTTTTTT. Amino acid sequence: CASSLTSGKYPRELFF.

V usage is TRBV7-6 and J usage is TRBJ2-3; 14 bases agree with TRBD2. J lost 4 bases, V lost 5 bases, and 5 bases had no gene match. CDR1 is SGHVS and CDR2 is FNYEAQ in the germline V gene. The CDR3 sequence is 16 residues long. The CDR3 region has the DNA TGTGCCAGCAGCCGCCCGACTAGCGGGGGGGCAGATACGCAGTATTTT. This encodes CASSRPTSGGADTQYF. The whole variable domain, remainder taken from reference TRBV7-6 and TRBJ2-3, is GAGVSQSPRYKVTKRGQDVALRCDPISGHVSLYWYRQALGQGPEFLTYFNYEAQQDKSGLPNDRFSAERPEGSISTLTIQRTEQRDSAMYRCASSRPTSGGADTQYFGPGTRLTVL.